This entry features one TCR beta chain sequence. The sample originates from a study of blood T cell repertoires in COVID-19. Repertoires were generated with immunoSEQ multiplex PCR, while TCRdb's copy carries only in-frame clones and drops some. The profile shows some 200,000 clones, about 78% of them singletons. J was trimmed by 7 bases and V by 2 bases; bases with no gene match: 4. The CDR3 spans 13 residues. Germline V gene sequence: CDR1 LNHNV, CDR2 YYDKDF (reference sequence). The chain employs TRBV15 and TRBJ1-2, with 7 nucleotides matching TRBD1. The clonotype comes from a woman aged 50 to 60 with active or convalescent COVID-19. Source material: peripheral blood. The CDR3, as DNA: TGTGCCACCAGCAGACAGGGGGGTTTTGGCTACACCTTC. Encoded protein: CATSRQGGFGYTF.